Below, 7 T cell receptor beta chains from the same sample are listed, as sequenced in a study of blood T cells in healthy people across ages. A J-beta primer mix and a sample-barcoded 5' primer were used in a second PCR of roughly 6 to 11 cycles. One entry per CDR3 protein, called by TCRdb with MiXCR from the 5' RACE reads. Seen here are approximately 800,000 distinct CDR3 sequences, just over 55% observed once, and the top ten hold roughly 25%. Source material: blood. These receptors originate from a man between 40 and 49 years old in good health.

This rearrangement joins TRBV20-1 to TRBJ1-3, with 7 positions matching TRBD1. Germline CDR1 is DFQATT and CDR2 is SNEGSKA (reference sequence). V dropped 2 bases and J dropped 0; count of bases not matched to a gene: 4. There are 15 residues in the CDR3. CDR3 nucleotide sequence: TGCAGTGCTAGAAGGACAGGCGGCTCTGGAAACACCATATATTTT. Its translation: CSARRTGGSGNTIYF.

This clonotype appeared a few times. The chain combines TRBV7-2 with TRBJ2-3; 9 nucleotides align to TRBD1. V trimming: 5 bases; J trimming: 2 bases; junction bases outside the gene matches: 5. The germline CDR1 and CDR2 sequences are SGHTA and FQGNSA. This CDR3 contains 15 residues. The CDR3 nucleotides are TGTGCCAGCAGCCAGGGACAGGGCCCCACAGATACGCAGTATTTT. The encoded protein is CASSQGQGPTDTQYF.

A few counts support this clonotype. The genes are TRBV29-1 and TRBJ2-7, with TRBD1 matching 7 bases. The CDR3 covers 12 residues. CDR1 SQVTM and CDR2 ANQGSEA come from the germline V gene. Trimming took 6 bases from V and 5 from J; bases not matched to a gene: 7. The DNA of the CDR3 is TGCAGCGTAGAGTTACAGGGGAACGAGCAGTACTTC. Amino acids: CSVELQGNEQYF.

Many counts were recorded for this clonotype. The V call is TRBV6-1, the J call TRBJ2-1; D ambiguous. The CDR3 totals 10 residues. Per the germline V gene, CDR1 is MNHNS and CDR2 is SASEGT. Trimming removed 6 bases at V and 9 bases at J, with 6 bases between. CDR3 amino acids: CASSGGEQFF. Here the CDR3 DNA reads TGTGCCAGCAGCGGCGGTGAGCAGTTCTTC.

CDR3 bases: TGCAGTGCTAGAGCCCACGGTGCTGGCTCCTACAATGAGCAGTTCTTC. It specifies CSARAHGAGSYNEQFF. V and J are TRBV20-1 and TRBJ2-1, with no clear D. In germline, CDR1 is DFQATT, CDR2 SNEGSKA (reference sequence). V dropped 1 base and J dropped 0 bases, with 13 bases sitting between them. The CDR3 runs to 16 residues.

This clonotype was recorded a few times. The V gene is TRBV5-1, the J gene TRBJ2-5, with D perhaps TRBD2 (5 bases). CDR3 size: 15 residues. V was trimmed by 0 bases and J by 1 base, leaving 10 bases between them. Germline V gives CDR1 SGHRS, CDR2 YFSETQ. CDR3 in amino acids: CASSLEGLPQETQYF. The CDR3 DNA is TGCGCCAGCAGCTTGGAAGGACTCCCCCAAGAGACCCAGTACTTC.

This clonotype has just one count. This rearrangement joins TRBV4-3 to TRBJ2-1; D is unclear. CDR1 is LGHNA, CDR2 YSLEER, per germline. The CDR3 runs 13 residues. V lost 4 bases and J 10 bases, leaving 14 bases between the germline ends. CDR3 in amino acids: CASSRSYHFEQFF. DNA for the CDR3: TGCGCCAGCAGCCGGAGCTACCATTTCGAGCAGTTCTTC.